Listed below are T cell receptor beta chains from one sample, sequenced in a study of blood T cell repertoires in COVID-19. Profiling relied on immunoSEQ multiplex PCR, and the TCRdb table lists in-frame clones only, not all of them. Seen here are some 230,000 clones, about 85% observed once, and the top ten hold roughly 2.6%. The sample comprised peripheral blood. Receptors were obtained from a man between 50 and 59 years old who had recovered from COVID-19. Each CDR3 is given with its conserved first and last residue. The order of the fields is CDR3 length, J gene, V gene, D gene, clone size, CDR3 protein, CDR3 DNA. The D gene is left open where the match is weak. Size tells how often a clone was seen (once, few, many) or the class of an expanded clone, and some rows leave it out.

17 | TRBJ2-4 | TRBV11-2 | NA | NA | CASSSNPGILAKNIQYF | TGTGCCAGCAGCTCAAACCCAGGGATCCTAGCCAAAAACATTCAGTACTTC
13 | TRBJ1-5 | TRBV28 | TRBD1 | once | CASSQGADQPQHF | TGTGCCAGCAGCCAGGGGGCGGATCAGCCCCAGCATTTT
16 | TRBJ2-4 | TRBV7-9 | NA | NA | CASSPAGTWDKNIQYF | TGTGCCAGCAGTCCCGCCGGGACTTGGGACAAAAACATTCAGTACTTC
14 | TRBJ1-1 | TRBV6-5 | NA | NA | CASRPGQFRTEAFF | TGTGCCAGCAGACCCGGACAGTTTCGCACTGAAGCTTTCTTT
14 | TRBJ1-5 | TRBV7-9 | NA | NA | CASSPIGSNQPQHF | TGTGCCAGCAGTCCCATCGGTAGCAATCAGCCCCAGCATTTT
15 | TRBJ1-4 | TRBV9 | NA | NA | CASSVGTATNEKLFF | TGTGCCAGCAGCGTAGGGACTGCAACTAATGAAAAACTGTTTTTT
13 | TRBJ1-2 | TRBV28 | NA | NA | CASSSGGNYGYTF | TGTGCCAGCAGTTCCGGAGGGAACTATGGCTACACCTTC
13 | TRBJ2-1 | TRBV24-1 | NA | NA | CATSGPQGDEQFF | TGTGCCACCAGTGGACCACAGGGAGATGAGCAGTTCTTC
14 | TRBJ2-7 | TRBV6-5 | NA | NA | CASSYKAGVYEQYF | TGTGCCAGCAGTTATAAGGCAGGGGTGTACGAGCAGTACTTC
14 | TRBJ1-1 | TRBV6-5 | NA | NA | CASSYSGRVGEAFF | TGTGCCAGCAGTTACTCAGGGAGGGTCGGTGAAGCTTTCTTT
15 | TRBJ1-6 | TRBV6-1 | NA | NA | CASSEAGLHNSPLHF | TGTGCCAGCAGTGAAGCGGGCTTACATAATTCACCCCTCCACTTT
13 | TRBJ1-3 | TRBV28 | NA | NA | CASSSYPGNTIYF | TGTGCCAGCAGCAGTTACCCTGGAAACACCATATATTTT
16 | TRBJ2-7 | TRBV27 | TRBD2 | NA | CASSLWVSGAQEEQYF | TGTGCCAGCAGCCTTTGGGTTAGCGGGGCCCAGGAGGAGCAGTACTTC
15 | TRBJ1-1 | TRBV30 | NA | NA | CAWSSYRIVNTEAFF | TGTGCCTGGAGTTCGTACAGGATTGTTAACACTGAAGCTTTCTTT
15 | TRBJ2-1 | TRBV14 | NA | NA | CASSSQSLGPSEQFF | TGTGCCAGCAGCAGCCAGAGCCTCGGTCCTAGTGAGCAGTTCTTC
13 | TRBJ2-2 | TRBV7-2 | NA | NA | CASSLTNTGELFF | TGTGCCAGCAGCCTAACGAACACCGGGGAGCTGTTTTTT
14 | TRBJ2-1 | TRBV2 | NA | once | CASRLRGTGHEQFF | TGTGCCAGCAGACTCAGGGGAACCGGCCATGAGCAGTTCTTC
14 | TRBJ1-4 | TRBV9 | NA | NA | CASSSRPGNEKLFF | TGTGCCAGCAGCTCCCGCCCCGGTAATGAAAAACTGTTTTTT
15 | TRBJ2-7 | TRBV7-9 | TRBD1 | NA | CASSSPGQGVDEQYF | TGTGCCAGCAGCTCTCCGGGACAGGGGGTTGACGAGCAGTACTTC
14 | TRBJ1-1 | TRBV11-2 | TRBD1 | NA | CASSTITGGTEAFF | TGTGCCAGCAGCACAATAACAGGGGGCACTGAAGCTTTCTTT
15 | TRBJ2-3 | TRBV6-4 | TRBD2 | NA | CASSVSGSVSDTQYF | TGTGCCAGCAGCGTTAGCGGGAGTGTCTCAGATACGCAGTATTTT
14 | TRBJ2-5 | TRBV6-5 | NA | NA | CASSRRGAQETQYF | TGTGCCAGCAGCCGTCGGGGAGCCCAAGAGACCCAGTACTTC
14 | TRBJ2-1 | TRBV15 | NA | NA | CATSRGGGSNEQFF | TGTGCCACCAGCAGGGGAGGGGGTAGCAATGAGCAGTTCTTC
17 | TRBJ1-3 | TRBV30 | TRBD1 | NA | CAWSARQGTYSGNTIYF | TGTGCCTGGAGTGCGAGACAGGGGACGTATTCTGGAAACACCATATATTTT
18 | TRBJ1-5 | TRBV7-8 | NA | NA | CASSLQAGASLSNQPQHF | TGTGCCAGCAGCTTACAGGCAGGGGCCTCTCTTAGCAATCAGCCCCAGCATTTT
16 | TRBJ2-4 | TRBV6-2/TRBV6-3 | NA | NA | CASGLQHSGAKNIQYF | TGTGCCAGCGGCCTTCAACACAGTGGCGCCAAAAACATTCAGTACTTC
15 | TRBJ1-4 | TRBV5-8 | TRBD1 | NA | CASSRRTGANEKLFF | TGTGCCAGCAGCCGACGGACAGGGGCTAATGAAAAACTGTTTTTT
11 | TRBJ2-2 | TRBV3-1/TRBV3-2 | NA | many | CASGSMGGLFF | TGTGCCAGCGGCTCTATGGGGGGGCTGTTTTTT
19 | TRBJ2-1 | TRBV14 | NA | NA | CASSQVFQDPESSYNEQFF | TGTGCCAGCAGCCAAGTCTTTCAAGACCCGGAGAGCTCCTACAATGAGCAGTTCTTC
14 | TRBJ2-5 | TRBV6-6 | TRBD2 | NA | CASSSRTSRETQYF | TGTGCCAGCAGCTCAAGGACTAGTAGAGAGACCCAGTACTTC
15 | TRBJ2-7 | TRBV11-2 | TRBD2 | NA | CASSSQSGGSYEQYF | TGTGCCAGCAGCTCCCAGTCGGGGGGCTCCTACGAGCAGTACTTC
14 | TRBJ1-5 | TRBV6-5 | NA | few | CASSYRQGNQPQHF | TGTGCCAGCAGTTACAGGCAGGGCAATCAGCCCCAGCATTTT
14 | TRBJ2-7 | TRBV10-1 | TRBD2 | NA | CASSMGGSGYEQYF | TGCGCCAGCAGCATGGGCGGGAGTGGTTACGAGCAGTACTTC
15 | TRBJ2-7 | TRBV28 | NA | NA | CASSSPEGIDYEQYF | TGTGCCAGCAGTTCCCCCGAGGGAATCGACTACGAGCAGTACTTC
12 | TRBJ2-5 | TRBV6-5 | TRBD1 | NA | CASSKGAETQYF | TGTGCCAGCAGTAAGGGGGCAGAGACCCAGTACTTC
18 | TRBJ1-5 | TRBV19 | NA | once | CASSKLASDGGGNQPQHF | TGTGCCAGTAGTAAGTTGGCCTCGGACGGAGGGGGCAATCAGCCCCAGCATTTT
16 | TRBJ1-2 | TRBV28 | NA | NA | CASSPRRGIPRDGYTF | TGTGCCAGCAGCCCCCGGCGGGGGATCCCGAGGGATGGCTACACCTTC
14 | TRBJ1-5 | TRBV19 | NA | NA | CASSIGGGDQPQHF | TGTGCCAGTAGTATAGGTGGAGGCGATCAGCCCCAGCATTTT
16 | TRBJ1-1 | TRBV7-9 | NA | NA | CASSPRLQGEETEAFF | TGTGCCAGCAGCCCGCGCCTACAGGGAGAGGAGACTGAAGCTTTCTTT
13 | TRBJ1-2 | TRBV7-8 | TRBD1 | NA | CASSSTGVVGYTF | TGTGCCAGCAGCAGTACAGGGGTTGTCGGCTACACCTTC
15 | TRBJ2-4 | TRBV6-5 | TRBD1 | NA | CASSYSIDRGNIQYF | TGTGCCAGCAGTTACTCGATAGACAGGGGGAACATTCAGTACTTC
15 | TRBJ1-2 | TRBV7-8 | TRBD1 | once | CASSLVDRANYGYTF | TGTGCCAGCAGCTTAGTGGACAGGGCGAACTATGGCTACACCTTC
16 | TRBJ2-3 | TRBV28 | NA | NA | CASSLISPGGTDTQYF | TGTGCCAGCAGTCTCATCTCCCCGGGCGGGACAGATACGCAGTATTTT
17 | TRBJ1-1 | TRBV7-9 | TRBD1 | NA | CASSLVGAGQGKTEAFF | TGTGCCAGCAGCTTAGTGGGCGCCGGACAGGGAAAGACTGAAGCTTTCTTT
16 | TRBJ2-1 | TRBV15 | TRBD2 | NA | CATSRDPTGGLNEQFF | TGTGCCACCAGCAGAGATCCGACGGGAGGGTTGAATGAGCAGTTCTTC
14 | TRBJ2-7 | TRBV27 | TRBD1 | NA | CASSLDRGVHEQYF | TGTGCCAGCAGTTTAGACAGGGGCGTCCACGAGCAGTACTTC
17 | TRBJ1-2 | TRBV5-1 | TRBD1 | NA | CASSLEPTGDLRHGYTF | TGCGCCAGCAGCTTGGAGCCGACAGGGGACTTACGGCATGGCTACACCTTC
15 | TRBJ1-4 | TRBV6-5 | NA | NA | CASSSGQSSNEKLFF | TGTGCCAGCAGCTCAGGACAGTCGTCGAATGAAAAACTGTTTTTT
13 | TRBJ2-1 | TRBV18 | TRBD2 | NA | CASSPRLANEQFF | TGTGCCAGCTCACCAAGACTAGCGAATGAGCAGTTCTTC
15 | TRBJ1-5 | TRBV2 | TRBD1 | NA | CASSGQGATNQPQHF | TGTGCCAGCAGCGGACAGGGGGCGACCAATCAGCCCCAGCATTTT
13 | TRBJ1-5 | TRBV6-5 | NA | NA | CASTSGGNQPQHF | TGTGCCAGCACCTCGGGTGGCAATCAGCCCCAGCATTTT